What follows are 9 T cell receptor beta chains derived from one specimen sequenced in a study of radiotherapy plus CTLA-4 blockade in lung cancer (dated by TCRdb to the late 2010s). The method was the immunoSEQ multiplex PCR assay. The table was pulled from immuneACCESS by TCRdb, which kept in-frame rearrangements only. Such tables lose some clones; where checked, under half of the loss comes from unresolved V genes, and the rest has no known cause. This sample comprises around 90,000 clones, about four fifths of them detected only once. The top ten clonotypes cover around 0.78% of the sample. The sequencing here drew on peripheral blood, taken from a patient treated with radiotherapy plus ipilimumab. The receptors derive from a human donor with non-small cell lung cancer who had stable disease on radiotherapy plus ipilimumab.

This clone is a singleton in its sample. The CDR3 reads CAWNVESSYEQYF. CDR3 in DNA: TGTGCCTGGAACGTGGAAAGCTCCTACGAGCAGTACTTC. This chain links TRBV30 with TRBJ2-7, with D unclear. This CDR3 has 13 amino acids. CDR1 and CDR2 (germline): GTSNPN, SVGIG (reference sequence). Trimming shortened V by 4 bases and J by 0 bases, and 10 bases separated the two germline ends.

The J gene is TRBJ2-5, the V gene TRBV29-1; perhaps TRBD1 as D (5 bases). Per the germline V gene, CDR1 is SQVTM and CDR2 is ANQGSEA. The CDR3 totals 13 residues. V was pared by 5 bases and J by 2 bases, with 12 bases between. CDR3 DNA: TGCAGCGTTCCAGGAGACAGTCAAGAGACCCAGTACTTC. Translated: CSVPGDSQETQYF.

This clone has only a few counts. This chain uses TRBV21-1 with TRBJ2-4; whether TRBD1, the table's D call, matches the DNA was not checked. TRBV21-1 is tagged as a pseudogene. This CDR3 contains 13 residues. The CDR3 spells CASSKSPRGLQYF. The CDR3 nucleotides read TGTGCCAGCAGCAAATCCCCCAGGGGCCTTCAGTACTTC.

This clone was counted a single time. V and J are TRBV21-1 and TRBJ1-2; TRBD1, the D gene given by the table, was not confirmed from the DNA. TRBV21-1 is flagged as a pseudogene. This CDR3 is built from 15 residues. CDR3 amino acids: CASSIKRGSIYGYTF. As DNA, the CDR3 is TGTGCCAGCAGCATCAAGAGGGGGTCTATCTATGGCTACACCTTC.

V gene TRBV9 combines with J gene TRBJ2-2, with 13 bases lining up with TRBD2. The trim removed 3 bases at V and 9 bases at J, leaving 8 bases unmatched. CDR1 and CDR2 from the germline V gene are SGDLS and YYNGEE. This CDR3 region has 16 residues. The CDR3 nucleotides are TGTGCCAGCAGCGATGGGACTAGCGGGAACAACCGGGAGCTGTTTTTT. Its protein is CASSDGTSGNNRELFF.

Here the CDR3 reads CASSLTFNQPQHF. The CDR3, as DNA: TGTGCCAGCAGCTTGACCTTCAATCAGCCCCAGCATTTT. This chain links TRBV7-8 with TRBJ1-5; D remains ambiguous. Germline assignment: CDR1 SGHVS and CDR2 FQNEAQ. The CDR3 totals 13 residues. The ends were cut back, 3 bases at V and 3 bases at J, with 6 bases in the middle.

A single count supports this clone. This chain connects TRBV4-1 to TRBJ1-3, with D hard to call. This CDR3 spans 17 amino acids. V was clipped by 2 bases and J by 0 bases, with 14 bases between them. The V gene's germline CDR1 is MGHRA and CDR2 YSYEKL. The CDR3 loop reads CASSQSSGPSSGNTIYF. The DNA for the CDR3 is TGCGCCAGCAGCCAATCATCCGGGCCAAGCTCTGGAAACACCATATATTTT.

V is TRBV28 and J is TRBJ2-2, with 9 bases matching TRBD2. The CDR3 sequence is 15 residues long. Germline values: CDR1 MDHEN, CDR2 SYDVKM. Trimming removed 7 bases from V and 4 bases from J; junction bases left unmatched: 7. The CDR3 reads CASTPAGGRTGELFF. The CDR3 DNA follows: TGTGCCAGCACCCCAGCGGGGGGTCGCACCGGGGAGCTGTTTTTT.

The chain couples TRBV30 to TRBJ2-7; D is perhaps TRBD1 (5 bases). This CDR3 region has 13 residues. The V gene's germline CDR1 is GTSNPN and CDR2 SVGIG (reference sequence). V lost 0 bases and J 10 bases, leaving 16 bases between the germline ends. The DNA of the CDR3 is TGTGCCTGGAGTGTACTGGACACAAGGGAACAGTACTTC. This encodes CAWSVLDTREQYF.